This TCR beta chain was retrieved from a study of T cell responses to AZD1222 COVID-19 vaccine. Study-wide results and caveats: There were mostly white British donors and more females than males, and clonal diversity was possibly underestimated.

Method: immunoSEQ multiplex PCR; TCRdb's copy keeps in-frame clones and lacks some. The sample lists about 180,000 clones, around 87% occurring once. Comments on this clone: Its antigen remains unidentified.

CDR1 and CDR2 (germline): GTSNPN, SVGIG (reference sequence). CDR3 length: 14 amino acids. The ends were cut back, 4 bases at V and 2 bases at J, with 14 bases in the middle. The gene calls are TRBV30 and TRBJ1-1; tentative D call: TRBD1 (6 bases). This clonotype was sampled from an adult in good health. Here the sequenced sample was peripheral blood, taken on day 0 of AZD1222 vaccination. The CDR3 sequence is CAWTPGHRNTEAFF. Here the CDR3 DNA reads TGTGCCTGGACCCCGGGACATAGAAACACTGAAGCTTTCTTT.